The entry that follows covers one T cell receptor (beta chain) sequence. Per the original data handling: Amplification of reference gene primers was used by the study to estimate nucleated cell counts. Sequencing was performed with immunoSEQ multiplex PCR; in TCRdb, only in-frame clones are kept and a portion is missing. Clone size and V and J calls were adopted from that table, with D and trimming inferred from the DNA. The table shows 200,000 or so clones, with under 85% occurring only once. This sample was taken from a study of blood T cell repertoires in COVID-19. Study details: Acute and convalescent COVID-19 samples came from the United States, Italy and Spain. T cells, B-cell-depleted T cells, or PBMCs supplied cDNA or gDNA.

Germline V gene lookup returns CDR1 MNHEY and CDR2 SVGEGT. Trimming cost V 2 bases and J 6 bases, with 19 bases left between them. The CDR3 is made up of 17 amino acids. Material for sequencing was peripheral blood. The chain employs TRBV6-2 or TRBV6-3 and TRBJ2-2; D is undetermined. The sequence was obtained from a woman in her thirties or forties with acute or convalescent COVID-19. The CDR3, as DNA: TGTGCCAGCAGTTACGGATCATCGGTGTACGAGGCCGGGGAGCTGTTTTTT. Its protein is CASSYGSSVYEAGELFF.